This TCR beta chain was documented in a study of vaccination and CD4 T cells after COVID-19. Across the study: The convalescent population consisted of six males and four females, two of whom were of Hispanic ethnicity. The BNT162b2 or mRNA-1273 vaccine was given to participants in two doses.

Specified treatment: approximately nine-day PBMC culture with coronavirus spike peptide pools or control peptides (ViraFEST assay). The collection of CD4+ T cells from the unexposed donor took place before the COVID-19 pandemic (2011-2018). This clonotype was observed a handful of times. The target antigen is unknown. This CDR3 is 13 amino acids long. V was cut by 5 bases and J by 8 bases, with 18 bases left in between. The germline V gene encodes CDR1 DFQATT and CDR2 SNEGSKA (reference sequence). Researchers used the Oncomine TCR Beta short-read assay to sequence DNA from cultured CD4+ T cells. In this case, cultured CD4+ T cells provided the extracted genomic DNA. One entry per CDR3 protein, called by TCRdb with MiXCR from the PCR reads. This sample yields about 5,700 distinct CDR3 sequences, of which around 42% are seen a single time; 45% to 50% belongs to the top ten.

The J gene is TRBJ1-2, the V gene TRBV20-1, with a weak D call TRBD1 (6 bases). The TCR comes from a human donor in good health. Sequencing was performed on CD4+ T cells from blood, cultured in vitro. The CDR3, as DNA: TGCAGTGCTGTCCTGGGGGCCGCGTGGGGCTACACCTTC. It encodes CSAVLGAAWGYTF.